This T cell receptor (beta chain) comes out of a study of blood T cell repertoires in COVID-19 (dated by TCRdb to about 2020). Context from the whole study: Samples covering the acute and convalescent phases of COVID-19 were provided by collaborators in the United States, Italy and Spain. The prospective study material was composed of cDNA or gDNA derived from T cells, B-cell-depleted T cells, or PBMCs. Subjects who had been exposed to COVID-19, were actively infected with it, or had recovered from it provided the deeply sampled blood TCRbeta repertoires that made up the dataset. A freely available public database, intended as a resource for researchers studying the immune response to SARS-CoV-2, is where the repertoires were released. Samples came from the ongoing ImmuneRACE study (first 160 participants) plus 1,254 subjects from 6 global collaborators. Sample metadata almost always included a de-identified subject ID, COVID-19 status, age in years and sex. Where available, HLA class I and class II types were taken from metadata supplied by the sample provider and were not determined by assay-based typing. What the study reported, not specific to this receptor: The quantity of clinical and demographic metadata differed by source and by participant and was supplied without curation.

The collaborating institutions used their own protocols to collect whole blood in K2EDTA tubes. For TCRbeta analysis, collaborators shipped samples in one of three forms: frozen whole blood, isolated PBMCs, or DNA extracted from either of those sample types. Regarding this clone: The antigen it recognizes is unknown. The input lacks base qualities; no much larger clone sits a single base away.

The V end loses 2 bases and the J end loses 8 bases, and a stretch of 12 bases separates them. The CDR3 holds 13 amino acids from the cysteine to the phenylalanine. Just the 39-base CDR3 DNA is kept, in frame starting at base 1. CDR1 and CDR2 are read off the germline V gene (reference sequence) as WNHNN and SYGVQD. TCRbeta CDR3 regions were amplified from genomic DNA by means of the immunoSEQ Assay, a bias-controlled multiplex PCR. The source study handled its data this way. Nucleated cell counts per sample were estimated from amplification of reference gene primers within the assay. To quantify the absolute abundance of each unique TCRbeta CDR3 rearrangement, sequence reads were collapsed and filtered. Productive Simpson clonality was computed per sample as the square root of Simpson's diversity index over productive rearrangements. TCRdb provides this immuneACCESS table in a form limited to in-frame rearrangements. Some clones are lacking; in checked studies, under half of them reflect an unresolved V gene, and why the rest are absent is not known. That table furnishes V, J and clone size, whereas the DNA furnished D and trimming. Within this sample are 90,000 to 140,000 clones, with about 85% of them counted one time only. Jointly, the top ten make up about 3.9% of the sample.

This sequence originates from a man aged 50 or older with acute or convalescent COVID-19. The chain is made from TRBV10-1 and TRBJ1-1; TRBD1 could be the D gene, as 6 bases match. The sequenced material came from peripheral blood. In nucleotides, the sequence is TGCGCCAGCAGTGAGCAAATGGGGGCCGAAGCTTTCTTT. It specifies CASSEQMGAEAFF.